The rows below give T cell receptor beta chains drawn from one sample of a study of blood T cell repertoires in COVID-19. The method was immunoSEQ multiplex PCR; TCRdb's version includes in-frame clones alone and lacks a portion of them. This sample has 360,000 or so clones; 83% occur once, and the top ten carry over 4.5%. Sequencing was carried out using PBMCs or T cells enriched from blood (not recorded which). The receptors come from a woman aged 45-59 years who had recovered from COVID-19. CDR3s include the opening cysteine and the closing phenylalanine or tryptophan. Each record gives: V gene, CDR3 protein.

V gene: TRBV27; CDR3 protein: CASSLIGQGSEQYF
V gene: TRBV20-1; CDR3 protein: CSASQGHGYTF
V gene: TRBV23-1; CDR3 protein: CASTQARVDGELFF
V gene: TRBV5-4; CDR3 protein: CASSPTGDEQYF
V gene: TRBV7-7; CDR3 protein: CASSPAVPGQGISGNTIYF
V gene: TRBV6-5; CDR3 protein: CASSYSHSISYGYTF
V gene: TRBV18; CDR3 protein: CASSPTAGVREKLFF
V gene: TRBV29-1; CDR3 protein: CSVDSRDRVNEQFF
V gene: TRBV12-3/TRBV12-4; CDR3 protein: CASSLRVDEQYF
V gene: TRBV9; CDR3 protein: CASSVQAVNTEAFF
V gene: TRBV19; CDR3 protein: CASSFSGAYTDTQYF
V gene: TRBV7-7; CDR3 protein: CASSFGLAGLMETQYF
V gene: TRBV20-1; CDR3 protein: CSASGGGLALGELFF
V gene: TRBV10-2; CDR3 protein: CASSEGRPYYNEQFF
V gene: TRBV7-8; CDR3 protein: CASSIIGQGNSGNTIYF
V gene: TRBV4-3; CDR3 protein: CASSQGNWNTEAFF
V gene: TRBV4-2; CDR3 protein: CASSPDRGSYNEQFF
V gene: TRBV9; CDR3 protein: CASSVATGGDYGYTF
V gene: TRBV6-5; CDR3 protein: CAIAFVDTEAFF
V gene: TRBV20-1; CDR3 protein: CSASAQGREATGELFF
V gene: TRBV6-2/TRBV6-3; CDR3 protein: CASSYSSGVSEAFF
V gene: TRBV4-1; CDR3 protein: CASSQSRQTFSGNTIYF
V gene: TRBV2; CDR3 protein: CASGINEQYF
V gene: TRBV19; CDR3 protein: CASTGTDYGYTF
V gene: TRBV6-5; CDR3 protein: CASSYTVPGTDTQYF
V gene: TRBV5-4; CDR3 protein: CASSFPLLDTQYF
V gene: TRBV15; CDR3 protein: CATSRGWSREPEEQYF
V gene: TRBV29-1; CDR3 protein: CSAEEDYRSGYTF
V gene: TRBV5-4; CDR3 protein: CASRLTGTIAEAFF
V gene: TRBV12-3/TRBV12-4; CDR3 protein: CASSLGAGPLHF
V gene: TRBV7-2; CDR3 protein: CASSFIAGGETQYF
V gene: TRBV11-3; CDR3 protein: CASSPGTSIREQFF
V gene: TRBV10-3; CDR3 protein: CAISEGGYRGLIDTQYF
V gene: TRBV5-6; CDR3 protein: CASSRAGQAYGYTF
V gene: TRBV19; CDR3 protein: CASSIPVTGGADTQYF
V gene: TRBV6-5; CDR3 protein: CASSFPPGTGEEQYF
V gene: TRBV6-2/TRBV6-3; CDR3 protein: CASSYLAGEGTQYF